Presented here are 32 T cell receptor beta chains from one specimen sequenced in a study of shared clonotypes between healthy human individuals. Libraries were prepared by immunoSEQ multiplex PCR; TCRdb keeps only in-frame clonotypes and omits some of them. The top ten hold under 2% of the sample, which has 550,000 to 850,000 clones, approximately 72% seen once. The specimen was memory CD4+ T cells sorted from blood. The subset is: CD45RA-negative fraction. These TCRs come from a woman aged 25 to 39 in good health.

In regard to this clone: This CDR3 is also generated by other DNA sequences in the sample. The chain's CDR3 is CASSLTGGGYGYTF. The CDR3 nucleotides are TGTGCCAGCAGCCTGACAGGGGGCGGCTATGGCTACACCTTC. This chain joins TRBV7-3 and TRBJ1-2; 10 bases align to TRBD1. With 5 bases clipped from V and 4 bases from J, the junction kept 4 bases outside the gene matches. Per germline, CDR1 SGHTA and CDR2 FQGTGA. The CDR3 contains 14 residues.

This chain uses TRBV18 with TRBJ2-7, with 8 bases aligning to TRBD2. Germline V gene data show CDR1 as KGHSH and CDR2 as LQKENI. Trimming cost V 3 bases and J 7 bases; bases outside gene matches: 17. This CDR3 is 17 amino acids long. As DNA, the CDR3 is TGTGCCAGCTCACCCCTCGGGCGGGGGGCTTCGCACGGGGAGCAGTACTTC. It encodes CASSPLGRGASHGEQYF.

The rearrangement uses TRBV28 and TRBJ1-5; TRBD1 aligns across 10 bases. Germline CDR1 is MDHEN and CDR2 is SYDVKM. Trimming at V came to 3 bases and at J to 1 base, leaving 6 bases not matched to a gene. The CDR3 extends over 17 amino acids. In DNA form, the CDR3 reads TGTGCCAGCAGTTTTTCTAGACAGGGGGCCAGCAATCAGCCCCAGCATTTT. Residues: CASSFSRQGASNQPQHF. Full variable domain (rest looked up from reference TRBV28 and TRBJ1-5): DVKVTQSSRYLVKRTGEKVFLECVQDMDHENMFWYRQDPGLGLRLIYFSYDVKMKEKGDIPEGYSVSREKKERFSLILESASTNQTSMYLCASSFSRQGASNQPQHFGDGTRLSIL.

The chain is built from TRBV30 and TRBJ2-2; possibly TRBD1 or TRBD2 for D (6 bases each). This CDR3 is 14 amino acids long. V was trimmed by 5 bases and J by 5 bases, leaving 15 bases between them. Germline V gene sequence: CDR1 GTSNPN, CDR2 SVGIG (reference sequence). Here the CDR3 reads CAWGRGTRTGELFF. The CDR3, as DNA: TGTGCCTGGGGCCGGGGGACAAGGACCGGGGAGCTGTTTTTT.

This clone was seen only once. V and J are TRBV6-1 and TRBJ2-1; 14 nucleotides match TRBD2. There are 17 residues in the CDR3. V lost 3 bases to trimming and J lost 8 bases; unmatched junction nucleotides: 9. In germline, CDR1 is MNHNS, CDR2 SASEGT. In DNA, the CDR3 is TGTGCCAGCAGTGACCGACTAGCGGGAGGGCCGGGGGATGAGCAGTTCTTC. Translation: CASSDRLAGGPGDEQFF.

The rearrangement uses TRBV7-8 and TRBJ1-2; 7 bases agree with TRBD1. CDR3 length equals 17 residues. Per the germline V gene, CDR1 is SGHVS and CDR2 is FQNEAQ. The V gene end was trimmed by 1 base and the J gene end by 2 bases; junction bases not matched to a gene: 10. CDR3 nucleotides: TGTGCCAGCAGCTTAGTACAGGGGAGGCTTATGAACTATGGCTACACCTTC. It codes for CASSLVQGRLMNYGYTF.

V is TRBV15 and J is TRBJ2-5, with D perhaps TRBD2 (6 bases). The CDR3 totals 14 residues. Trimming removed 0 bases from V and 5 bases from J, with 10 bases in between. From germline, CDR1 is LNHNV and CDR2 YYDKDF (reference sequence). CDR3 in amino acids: CATSRDQGGETQYF. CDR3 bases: TGTGCCACCAGCAGAGATCAGGGAGGTGAGACCCAGTACTTC. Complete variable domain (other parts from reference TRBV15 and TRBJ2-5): DAMVIQNPRYQVTQFGKPVTLSCSQTLNHNVMYWYQQKSSQAPKLLFHYYDKDFNNEADTPDNFQSRRPNTSFCFLDIRSPGLGDTAMYLCATSRDQGGETQYFGPGTRLLVL.

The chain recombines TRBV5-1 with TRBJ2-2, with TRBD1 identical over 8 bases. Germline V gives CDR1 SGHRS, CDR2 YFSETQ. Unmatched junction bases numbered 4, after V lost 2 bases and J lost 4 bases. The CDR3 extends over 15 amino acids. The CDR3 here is CASSFRGLGTGELFF. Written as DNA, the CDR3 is TGCGCCAGCAGCTTCAGGGGGCTTGGCACCGGGGAGCTGTTTTTT.

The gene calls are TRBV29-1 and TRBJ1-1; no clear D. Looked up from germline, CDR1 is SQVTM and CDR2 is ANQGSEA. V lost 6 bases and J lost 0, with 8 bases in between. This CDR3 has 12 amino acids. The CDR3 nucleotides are TGCAGCGTCCCCCATTTGAACACTGAAGCTTTCTTT. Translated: CSVPHLNTEAFF.

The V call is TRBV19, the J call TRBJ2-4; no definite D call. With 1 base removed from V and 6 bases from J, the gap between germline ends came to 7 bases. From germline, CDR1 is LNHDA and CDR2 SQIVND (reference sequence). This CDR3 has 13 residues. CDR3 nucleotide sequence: TGTGCCAGTAGTATAGGGGGTAGAAACATTCAGTACTTC. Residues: CASSIGGRNIQYF.

CDR3 residues: CASSPPGVQMETQYF. The CDR3 nucleotides are TGTGCCAGCAGCCCTCCGGGAGTCCAGATGGAGACCCAGTACTTC. The rearrangement links TRBV5-4 to TRBJ2-5; D possibly corresponds to TRBD2 (6 bases). Germline V CDR1 and CDR2: SGHNT, YYREEE (reference sequence). The CDR3 length is 15 residues. The V end lost 4 bases, the J end lost 5 bases, and 18 bases lay between the germline ends. The entire variable domain, with the rest obtained from reference TRBV5-4 and TRBJ2-5, is as follows: ETGVTQSPTHLIKTRGQQVTLRCSSQSGHNTVSWYQQALGQGPQFIFQYYREEENGRGNFPPRFSGLQFPNYSSELNVNALELDDSALYLCASSPPGVQMETQYFGPGTRLLVL.

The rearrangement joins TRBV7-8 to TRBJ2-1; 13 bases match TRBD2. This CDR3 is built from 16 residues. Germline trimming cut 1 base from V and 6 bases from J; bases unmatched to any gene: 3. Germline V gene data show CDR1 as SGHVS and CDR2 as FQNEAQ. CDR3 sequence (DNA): TGTGCCAGCAGCTTAGGGACTAGCGGGAGTGGCAATGAGCAGTTCTTC. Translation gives CASSLGTSGSGNEQFF.

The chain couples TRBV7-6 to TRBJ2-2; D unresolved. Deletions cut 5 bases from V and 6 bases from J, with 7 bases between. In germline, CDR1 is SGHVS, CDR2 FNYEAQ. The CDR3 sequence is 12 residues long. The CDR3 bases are TGTGCCAGCAGCCCACTCGCCGGGGAGCTGTTTTTT. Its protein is CASSPLAGELFF.

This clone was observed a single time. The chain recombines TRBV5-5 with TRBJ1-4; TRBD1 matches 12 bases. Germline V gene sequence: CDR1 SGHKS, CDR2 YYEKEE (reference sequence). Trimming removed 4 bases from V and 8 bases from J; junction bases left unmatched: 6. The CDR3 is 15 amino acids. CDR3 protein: CASSVTGTGGEKLFF. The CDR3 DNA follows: TGTGCCAGCAGCGTGACCGGGACAGGGGGCGAAAAACTGTTTTTT.

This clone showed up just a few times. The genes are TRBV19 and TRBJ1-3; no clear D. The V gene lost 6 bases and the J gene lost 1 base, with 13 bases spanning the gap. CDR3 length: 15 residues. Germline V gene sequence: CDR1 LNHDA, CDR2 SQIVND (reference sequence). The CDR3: CASSLQQLSGNTIYF. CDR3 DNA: TGTGCCAGTAGCCTACAACAATTGTCTGGAAACACCATATATTTT.

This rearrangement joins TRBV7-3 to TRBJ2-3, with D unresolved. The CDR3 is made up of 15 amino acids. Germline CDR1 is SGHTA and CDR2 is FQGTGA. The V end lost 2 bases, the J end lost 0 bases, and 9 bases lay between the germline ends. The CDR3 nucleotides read TGTGCCAGCAGCTTAGCGGACCCTAGCACAGATACGCAGTATTTT. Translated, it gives CASSLADPSTDTQYF.

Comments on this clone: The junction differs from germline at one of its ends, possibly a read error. CDR3 sequence reads: CASTEVPYGYTF. The CDR3 region has the DNA TGTGCGAGCACCGAAGTCCCCTATGGCTACACCTTC. The gene calls are TRBV28 and TRBJ1-2; D call uncertain. Looked up from germline, CDR1 is MDHEN and CDR2 is SYDVKM. The CDR3 totals 12 residues.

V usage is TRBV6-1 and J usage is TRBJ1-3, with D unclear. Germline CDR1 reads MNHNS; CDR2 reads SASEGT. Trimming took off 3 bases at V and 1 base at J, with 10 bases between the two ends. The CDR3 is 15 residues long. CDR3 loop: CASSDRRGSGNTIYF. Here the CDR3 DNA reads TGTGCCAGCAGTGACCGCAGAGGGTCTGGAAACACCATATATTTT.

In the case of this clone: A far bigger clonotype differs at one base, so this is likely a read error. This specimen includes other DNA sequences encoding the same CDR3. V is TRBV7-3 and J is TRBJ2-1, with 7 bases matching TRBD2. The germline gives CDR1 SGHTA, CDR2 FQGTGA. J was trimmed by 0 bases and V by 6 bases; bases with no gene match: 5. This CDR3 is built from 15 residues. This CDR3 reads CASSPQRDSYNEQFF. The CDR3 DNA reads TGTGCCAGCAGTCCACAGCGGGACTCCTACAATGAGCAGTTCTTC.

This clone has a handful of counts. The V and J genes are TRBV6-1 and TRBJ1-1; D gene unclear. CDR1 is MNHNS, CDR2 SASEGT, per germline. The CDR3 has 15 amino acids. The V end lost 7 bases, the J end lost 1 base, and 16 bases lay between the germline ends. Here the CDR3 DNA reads TGTGCCAGCAATTTACCGGCTCAGGCGAACACTGAAGCTTTCTTT. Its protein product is CASNLPAQANTEAFF.

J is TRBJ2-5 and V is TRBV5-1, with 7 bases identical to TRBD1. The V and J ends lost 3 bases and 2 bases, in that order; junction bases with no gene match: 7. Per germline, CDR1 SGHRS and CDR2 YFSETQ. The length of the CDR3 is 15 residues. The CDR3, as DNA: TGCGCCAGCAGCTCACTTACGGGACAGCAAGAGACCCAGTACTTC. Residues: CASSSLTGQQETQYF.

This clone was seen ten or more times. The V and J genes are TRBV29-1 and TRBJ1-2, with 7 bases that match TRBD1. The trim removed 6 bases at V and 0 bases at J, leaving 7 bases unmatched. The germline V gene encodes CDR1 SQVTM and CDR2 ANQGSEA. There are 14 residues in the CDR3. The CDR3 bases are TGCAGCGTAAAGAGACAGGGAACTAACTATGGCTACACCTTC. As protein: CSVKRQGTNYGYTF. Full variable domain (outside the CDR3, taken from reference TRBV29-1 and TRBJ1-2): SAVISQKPSRDICQRGTSLTIQCQVDSQVTMMFWYRQQPGQSLTLIATANQGSEATYESGFVIDKFPISRPNLTFSTLTVSNMSPEDSSIYLCSVKRQGTNYGYTFGSGTRLTVV.

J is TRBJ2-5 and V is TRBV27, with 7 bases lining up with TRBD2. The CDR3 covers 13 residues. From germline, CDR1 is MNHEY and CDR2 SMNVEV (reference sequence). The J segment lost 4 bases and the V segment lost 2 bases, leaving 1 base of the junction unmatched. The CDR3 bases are TGTGCCAGCAGTTTAGGGACTACAGAGACCCAGTACTTC. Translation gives CASSLGTTETQYF.

CDR3 protein: CASSPPQMSSYNEQFF. The CDR3 nucleotides read TGTGCCAGCTCACCCCCCCAGATGAGCTCCTACAATGAGCAGTTCTTC. The chain couples TRBV18 to TRBJ2-1; unclear D gene. The V gene's germline CDR1 is KGHSH and CDR2 LQKENI. The CDR3 length is 16 residues. Trimming took 3 bases from V and 0 from J, leaving 12 bases between them.

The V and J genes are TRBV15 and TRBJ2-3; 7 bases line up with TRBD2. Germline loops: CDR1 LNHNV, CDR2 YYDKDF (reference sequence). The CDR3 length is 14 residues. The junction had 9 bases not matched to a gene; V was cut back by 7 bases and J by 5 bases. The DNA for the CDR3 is TGTGCCACCAAGGCTAGCGGCGGGGGAGATACGCAGTATTTT. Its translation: CATKASGGGDTQYF.

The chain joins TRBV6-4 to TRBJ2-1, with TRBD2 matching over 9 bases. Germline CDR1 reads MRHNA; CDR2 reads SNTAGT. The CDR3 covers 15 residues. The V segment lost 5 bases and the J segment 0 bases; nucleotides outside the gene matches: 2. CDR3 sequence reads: CASSPTSGSYNEQFF. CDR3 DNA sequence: TGTGCCAGCAGTCCGACTAGCGGCTCCTACAATGAGCAGTTCTTC.

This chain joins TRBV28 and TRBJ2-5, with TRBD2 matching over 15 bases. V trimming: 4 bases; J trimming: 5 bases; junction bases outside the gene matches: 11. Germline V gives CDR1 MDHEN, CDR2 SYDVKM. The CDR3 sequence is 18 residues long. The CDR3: CASSSSSGLAGGRETQYF. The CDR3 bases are TGTGCCAGCAGTTCTTCCTCGGGACTAGCGGGAGGTCGTGAGACCCAGTACTTC.

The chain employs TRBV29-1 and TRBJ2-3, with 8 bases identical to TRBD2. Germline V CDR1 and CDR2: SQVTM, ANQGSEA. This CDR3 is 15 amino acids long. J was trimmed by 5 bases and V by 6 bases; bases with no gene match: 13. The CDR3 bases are TGCAGCGTGGGGGTCAGCGGGAGTCGGGGAGATACGCAGTATTTT. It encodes CSVGVSGSRGDTQYF.

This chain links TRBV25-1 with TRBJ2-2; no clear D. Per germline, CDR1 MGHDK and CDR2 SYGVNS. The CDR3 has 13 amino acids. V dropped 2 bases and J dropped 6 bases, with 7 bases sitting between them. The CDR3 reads CASSESPPGELFF. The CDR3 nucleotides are TGTGCCAGCAGTGAAAGCCCGCCCGGGGAGCTGTTTTTT.

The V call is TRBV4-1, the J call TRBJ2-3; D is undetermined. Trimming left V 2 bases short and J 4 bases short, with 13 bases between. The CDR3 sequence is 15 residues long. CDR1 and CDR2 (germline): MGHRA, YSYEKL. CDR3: CASSQWGAEADTQYF. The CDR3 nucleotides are TGCGCCAGCAGCCAATGGGGTGCAGAAGCAGATACGCAGTATTTT.

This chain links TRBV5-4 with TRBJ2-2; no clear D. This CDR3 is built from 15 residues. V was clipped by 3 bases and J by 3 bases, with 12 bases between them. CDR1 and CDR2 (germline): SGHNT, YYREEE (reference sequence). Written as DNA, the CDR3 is TGTGCCAGCAGCTCTTACTCCGCCTACACCGGGGAGCTGTTTTTT. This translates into CASSSYSAYTGELFF.

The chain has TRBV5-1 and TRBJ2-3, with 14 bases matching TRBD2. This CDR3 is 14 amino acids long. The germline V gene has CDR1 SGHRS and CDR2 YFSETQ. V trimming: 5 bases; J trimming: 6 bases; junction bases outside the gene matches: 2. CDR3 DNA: TGCGCCAGCAGAGGGACTAGCGGGAGTGATACGCAGTATTTT. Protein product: CASRGTSGSDTQYF.